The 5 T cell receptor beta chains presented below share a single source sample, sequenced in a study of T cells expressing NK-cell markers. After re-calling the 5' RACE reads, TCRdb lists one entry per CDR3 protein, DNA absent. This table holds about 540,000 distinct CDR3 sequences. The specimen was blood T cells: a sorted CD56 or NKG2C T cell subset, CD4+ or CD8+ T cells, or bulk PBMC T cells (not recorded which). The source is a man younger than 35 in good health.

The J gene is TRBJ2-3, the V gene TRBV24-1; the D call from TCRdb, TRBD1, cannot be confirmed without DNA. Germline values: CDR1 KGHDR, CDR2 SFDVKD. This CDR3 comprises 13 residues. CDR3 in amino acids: CACRDSGTDTQYF.

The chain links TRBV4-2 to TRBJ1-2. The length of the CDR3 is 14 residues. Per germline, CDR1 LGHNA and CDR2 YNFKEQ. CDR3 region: CASSQDRPEDGYTF.

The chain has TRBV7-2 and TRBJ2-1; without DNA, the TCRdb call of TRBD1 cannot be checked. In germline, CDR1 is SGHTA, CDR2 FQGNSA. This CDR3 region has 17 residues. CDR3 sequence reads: CASSLGTVRSSYNEQFF.

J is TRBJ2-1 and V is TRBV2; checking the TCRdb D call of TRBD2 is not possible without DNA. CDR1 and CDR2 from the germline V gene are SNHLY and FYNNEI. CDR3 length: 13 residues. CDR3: CAMTGQGGNEQFF.

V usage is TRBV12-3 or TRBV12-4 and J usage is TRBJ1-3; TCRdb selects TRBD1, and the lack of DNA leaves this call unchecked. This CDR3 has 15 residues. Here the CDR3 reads CASSRTGGSGNTIYF.